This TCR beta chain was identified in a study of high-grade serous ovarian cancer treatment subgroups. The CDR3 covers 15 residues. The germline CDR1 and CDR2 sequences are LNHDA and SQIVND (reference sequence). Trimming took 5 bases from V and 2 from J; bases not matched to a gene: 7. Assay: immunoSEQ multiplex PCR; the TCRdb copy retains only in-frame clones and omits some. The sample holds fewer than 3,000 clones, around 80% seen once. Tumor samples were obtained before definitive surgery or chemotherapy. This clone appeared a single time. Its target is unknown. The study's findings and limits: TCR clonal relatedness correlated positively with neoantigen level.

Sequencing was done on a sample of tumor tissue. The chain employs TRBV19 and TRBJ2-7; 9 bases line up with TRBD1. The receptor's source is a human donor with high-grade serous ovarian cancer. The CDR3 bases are TGTGCCAGTAGTGCACCGGGACAGGGAACCTACGAGCAGTACTTC. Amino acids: CASSAPGQGTYEQYF.